What follows is one TCR beta chain and its context. Trimming left V 8 bases short and J 0 bases short, with 11 bases between. This CDR3 is 13 amino acids long. The germline gives CDR1 MNHNY, CDR2 SVGAGI (reference sequence). This entry comes from a study of cytomegalovirus exposure and HLA in healthy donors. Measured with immunoSEQ multiplex PCR; TCRdb has only the in-frame clones, and not every one. This repertoire shows hundreds of thousands of clones, 90% found once; its top ten account for 3% to 3.5%. The material sequenced was PBMCs. The sequence derives from a woman under 40 in good health and CMV-seronegative. This chain joins TRBV6-6 and TRBJ2-7; D remains unclear. CDR3 amino acids: CASEEHSSYEQYF. CDR3 bases: TGTGCCAGCGAGGAACACAGCTCCTACGAGCAGTACTTC.